The entry that follows covers one TCR beta chain sequence. Its antigen is unidentified. These data belong to a study of shared clonotypes between healthy human individuals. Study-level information: Donors, aged 18 to 49, were a couple of women and a few men.

Produced via immunoSEQ multiplex PCR; TCRdb's table is partial and in-frame only. Among roughly 2.4 million clones, almost 96% were seen once, and the ten largest hold around 0.13%. The CDR3 contains 14 residues. Trimming stripped 5 bases from V and 1 base from J, with 11 bases between. Per the germline V gene, CDR1 is LNHDA and CDR2 is SQIVND (reference sequence). Study conclusions and caveats: Generally, estimated richness proved larger in naive subsets than it did in memory subsets. For sorted subsets, rarefaction showed incomplete sequencing despite large depth.

V is TRBV19 and J is TRBJ1-1; a weak D match, TRBD1 (6 bases). Sequenced sample: naive CD4+ T cells sorted from blood. The subset is: CD45RA+ positively selected. The TCR was taken from a man between 18 and 29 years old in good health. The CDR3 region is CASSPKGGNTEAFF. Written as DNA, the CDR3 is TGTGCCAGTAGTCCCAAAGGGGGGAACACTGAAGCTTTCTTT.